This T cell receptor (beta chain) was sequenced for a study of blood T cell repertoires in COVID-19 (dated by TCRdb to 2018 to 2021). At the level of the whole study: Samples covering the acute and convalescent phases of COVID-19 were provided by collaborators in the United States, Italy and Spain. The material from the prospective study consisted of cDNA or gDNA derived from T cells, B-cell-depleted T cells, or PBMCs. Samples came from the ongoing ImmuneRACE study (first 160 participants) plus 1,254 subjects from 6 global collaborators. Where available, HLA class I and class II types were taken from metadata supplied by the sample provider and were not determined by assay-based typing. Sample metadata almost always included a de-identified subject ID, COVID-19 status, age in years and sex. The repertoires were released in a freely available public database intended as a resource for research on the immune response to SARS-CoV-2. Subjects who had been exposed to COVID-19, were actively infected with it, or had recovered from it provided the deeply sampled blood TCRbeta repertoires that made up the dataset.

TCRbeta CDR3 regions were amplified from genomic DNA by means of the immunoSEQ Assay, a bias-controlled multiplex PCR. Under the source paper's analysis protocol: The number of nucleated cells in each sample was estimated by amplification of reference gene primers within the assay. To quantify the absolute abundance of each unique TCRbeta CDR3 rearrangement, sequence reads were collapsed and filtered. For each sample, productive Simpson clonality was calculated as the square root of Simpson's diversity index across productive rearrangements. Entries here come from immuneACCESS through TCRdb and include only in-frame sequences with V and J called. Some clones fail to appear in such tables; in the studies checked, an unresolved V gene covers under half of the shortfall, and the cause of the remainder is unknown. V, J and clone size are those of that table, while D and trimming were read from the DNA. In all, the sample holds about 40,000 clones, and around 83% of those were seen once. 2% to 3% of the sample comes from the top ten.

About this clone: The antigen it binds to is not known. Per-nucleotide qualities are absent, and no much larger clonotype sits a single base away.

Each collaborating institution followed its own protocols to collect whole blood in K2EDTA tubes. Collaborator samples were shipped for TCRbeta analysis as frozen whole blood, isolated PBMCs, or DNA extracted from either sample type. Study-wide findings and limitations: How much clinical and demographic metadata was included differed by source and by participant, and the metadata was provided uncurated.

Sequencing input: peripheral blood. This clonotype was obtained from a woman in her sixties or seventies with acute or convalescent COVID-19.

The CDR3 protein is CASSLESGAKNIQYF. In nucleotide form, the sequence is TGCGCCAGCAGCTTGGAGTCAGGGGCCAAAAACATTCAGTACTTC. This receptor chain uses TRBV5-1 and TRBJ2-4; the D gene is perhaps TRBD1, on 5 matching bases. The CDR3 starts with the cysteine, ends with the phenylalanine, and has 15 residues. This entry keeps only the CDR3 DNA: 45 bases, framed from base 1. A distance of 8 bases separates the germline ends of V and J, which lose 0 bases and 1 base respectively. The germline V gene specifies SGHRS as CDR1 and YFSETQ as CDR2.